This passage covers 27 T cell receptor beta chains from one sample sequenced in a study of T cells in Graves' hyperthyroidism and ophthalmopathy. From RNA transcripts, TCR beta CDR3 regions were amplified. In the first-round RT-PCR of the TCR CDR3, the HTBI primer set was used. Each CDR3 protein gets one entry after TCRdb re-called the multiplex PCR reads with MiXCR. The sample yields around 350,000 distinct CDR3 sequences, approximately 19% seen once. Sequencing input: blood. Every receptor here comes from a woman between 18 and 29 years old with Graves' hyperthyroidism.

As regards this clonotype: This may come from a read error, since a much larger clone is one base off. The chain combines TRBV28 with TRBJ1-2, with D unresolved. CDR1 is MDHEN, CDR2 SYDVKM, per germline. The CDR3 runs to 15 residues. CDR3 sequence reads: CASSKTSLPNYGYSF. The CDR3 DNA is TGTGCCAGCAGTAAGACATCTCTACCTAACTATGGCTACAGCTTC.

This clonotype was seen a few times. The CDR3 nucleotides read TGTGCCAGCACCAAGGGACCCTCGCTCTCCTACGAGCAGTACTTC. It encodes CASTKGPSLSYEQYF. The J gene is TRBJ2-7, the V gene TRBV27; D is tentatively TRBD1 or TRBD2 (5 bases each). This CDR3 spans 15 amino acids. Germline V gene data show CDR1 as MNHEY and CDR2 as SMNVEV (reference sequence). Trimming removed 7 bases at V and 0 bases at J, with 16 bases between.

This clonotype has more than one count but fewer than ten. Just one base apart from a much larger clone, this may be a read error. This chain links TRBV7-8 with TRBJ1-1, with D perhaps TRBD1 (6 bases). Germline values: CDR1 SGHVS, CDR2 FQNEAQ. CDR3 length: 14 amino acids. As DNA, the CDR3 is TGTGCCAGCAGCTTAGCAGGGGGGTACACTGAAGCTTGCTTT. It specifies CASSLAGGYTEACF.

CDR3 nucleotide sequence: TGTGCCAGCAGCCCAAGGGGGAGCGGGAGGGCCGAAAGAATCGAGCAGTACTTC. Translated, it gives CASSPRGSGRAERIEQYF. This rearrangement joins TRBV11-2 to TRBJ2-7; 10 bases agree with TRBD2. Germline V gene sequence: CDR1 SGHAT, CDR2 FQNNGV. CDR3 size: 18 residues. With V trimmed by 5 bases and J by 6 bases, 19 bases remained unmatched.

In its sample, this clonotype was seen a few times. The rearrangement joins TRBV4-1 to TRBJ1-6; 9 nucleotides line up with TRBD1. Germline V gives CDR1 MGHRA, CDR2 YSYEKL. The CDR3 runs to 15 residues. The V and J ends lost 4 bases and 5 bases, in that order; junction bases with no gene match: 3. The CDR3 DNA reads as TGCGCCAGCAGCCTCCGGACAGGGGATAATTCACCCCTCCACTTT. This gives the protein CASSLRTGDNSPLHF.

This clonotype was observed a handful of times. The chain links TRBV11-2 to TRBJ2-7, with 16 bases matching TRBD2. The germline V gene encodes CDR1 SGHAT and CDR2 FQNNGV. This CDR3 is built from 16 residues. The trim removed 5 bases at V and 2 bases at J, leaving 3 bases unmatched. CDR3 amino acids: CASSLGTSGGAYEQYF. In nucleotides, the CDR3 is TGTGCCAGCAGCCTTGGGACTAGCGGGGGGGCCTACGAGCAGTACTTC.

The sample holds many counts of this clonotype. J is TRBJ1-1 and V is TRBV27; 7 bases agree with TRBD1. The V gene's germline CDR1 is MNHEY and CDR2 SMNVEV (reference sequence). Unmatched junction bases numbered 20, after V lost 5 bases and J lost 11 bases. The CDR3 spans 16 residues. CDR3 residues: CASSPPDRTGITGAFF. CDR3 nucleotide sequence: TGTGCCAGCAGTCCTCCCGACCGGACAGGTATTACCGGGGCTTTCTTT.

Many counts were recorded for this clonotype. The germline gene is not matched at one end of the junction; a read error may be the cause. The J gene is TRBJ2-2, the V gene TRBV28, with 8 bases fitting TRBD2. Germline CDR1 and CDR2: MDHEN and SYDVKM. The CDR3 length is 15 residues. This CDR3 is CAATSVGLNTGELFF. In DNA, the CDR3 is TGTGCCGCGACTAGCGTAGGGTTGAACACCGGGGAGCTGTTTTTC.

This clonotype was counted only a few times. Its ends do not fully match the called genes, so a read error is possible. CDR3 amino acids: CALMGGGFRF. In DNA, the CDR3 is TGTGCCCTCATGGGAGGGGGATTTCGATTC. The chain joins TRBV30 to TRBJ2-7; tentative D call: TRBD2 (7 bases). In germline, CDR1 is GTSNPN, CDR2 SVGIG (reference sequence). This CDR3 has 10 residues.

This clonotype was recorded many times. The chain has TRBV6-1 and TRBJ2-7; tentative D call: TRBD2 (6 bases). Germline loops: CDR1 MNHNS, CDR2 SASEGT. V was trimmed by 8 bases and J by 6 bases, leaving 26 bases between them. CDR3 length equals 16 residues. The CDR3 here is CASRKRQGLYESEQYF. The CDR3 DNA follows: TGTGCCAGCCGAAAGAGGCAGGGACTCTATGAGAGCGAGCAGTACTTC.

This clonotype was seen at least ten times. The chain carries TRBV7-3 and TRBJ2-5; no clear D gene. V was pared by 0 bases and J by 0 bases, with 2 bases between. This CDR3 has 13 amino acids. Germline-derived CDR1 and CDR2 are SGHTA and FQGTGA. CDR3 coding DNA: TGTGCCAGCAGCTTAACGAACCAAGAGACCCAGTACTTC. Its protein product is CASSLTNQETQYF. Full variable domain (outside the CDR3, taken from reference TRBV7-3 and TRBJ2-5): GAGVSQTPSNKVTEKGKYVELRCDPISGHTALYWYRQSLGQGPEFLIYFQGTGAADDSGLPNDRFFAVRPEGSVSTLKIQRTERGDSAVYLCASSLTNQETQYFGPGTRLLVL.

The chain uses TRBV12-3 or TRBV12-4 and TRBJ2-7; D might be TRBD2 (6 bases). The CDR3 is 15 amino acids. The V end lost 5 bases, the J end lost 6 bases, and 20 bases lay between the germline ends. Here the CDR3 reads CASSLRRGFVSEQYF. The CDR3 nucleotides are TGTGCCAGCAGTCTTCGGAGGGGTTTCGTCTCCGAGCAGTACTTC.

This clonotype was detected only a few times. The chain joins TRBV5-5 to TRBJ2-7; 8 nucleotides agree with TRBD1. V was pared by 4 bases and J by 5 bases, with 5 bases of the junction left unmatched. The CDR3 is made up of 13 amino acids. Germline V lookup: CDR1 SGHKS, CDR2 YYEKEE (reference sequence). This CDR3 is CASSTLTGDEQYF. CDR3 coding DNA: TGTGCCAGCAGCACCCTGACAGGGGACGAGCAGTACTTC.

To note about this clonotype: Likely a read error: the CDR3 ends without its conserved phenylalanine or tryptophan. It is unclear where the CDR3 begins or ends on the DNA, so no DNA is shown, and the CDR3 is as TCRdb lists it. The V and J genes are TRBV2 and TRBJ2-2; TRBD1 reflects the table's D call only, with no check against the DNA. Germline lookup yields CDR1 SNHLY and CDR2 FYNNEI. The CDR3 spans 14 residues, counting both ends. The CDR3 region is CASSRVLNTGELCL.

This clonotype showed up many times. CDR3 DNA sequence: TGTGCCAGTAGTATTGGCGCGGTTGAAGCTTTCTTT. Translation gives CASSIGAVEAFF. The chain has TRBV19 and TRBJ1-1, with D unclear. V was clipped by 3 bases and J by 7 bases, with 9 bases between them. This CDR3 spans 12 amino acids. The germline V gene encodes CDR1 LNHDA and CDR2 SQIVND (reference sequence).

This clonotype was observed a handful of times. This chain links TRBV20-1 with TRBJ2-7; 11 bases match TRBD2. This CDR3 has 17 amino acids. Per the germline V gene, CDR1 is DFQATT and CDR2 is SNEGSKA (reference sequence). After removal of 0 bases from V and 3 bases from J, the junction contained 10 bases not matched to a gene. Here the CDR3 reads CSARDRIAGGRVYEQYF. As DNA, the CDR3 is TGCAGTGCTAGAGATAGGATAGCGGGGGGGCGGGTCTACGAGCAGTACTTC.

The table lists this clonotype with many counts. V and J are TRBV28 and TRBJ1-5; TRBD1 matches 7 bases. The trim removed 6 bases at V and 7 bases at J, leaving 15 bases unmatched. Germline loops: CDR1 MDHEN, CDR2 SYDVKM. CDR3 length: 16 amino acids. CDR3 sequence reads: CASRAGVRQGVQPQHF. CDR3 nucleotides: TGTGCCAGCAGGGCCGGGGTTCGGCAGGGGGTCCAGCCCCAGCATTTT.

The sample holds many counts of this clonotype. The rearrangement uses TRBV6-1 and TRBJ1-2; 7 bases agree with TRBD1. This CDR3 comprises 14 residues. With V trimmed by 7 bases and J by 6 bases, 11 bases remained unmatched. In germline, CDR1 is MNHNS, CDR2 SASEGT. The CDR3 DNA reads as TGTGCCAGCACCCTTTGGACAGGACAAGATGGCTACACCTTC. Translation gives CASTLWTGQDGYTF.

This clonotype was detected ten times or more. V and J are TRBV6-1 and TRBJ1-5; D gene ambiguous. Trimming removed 5 bases from V and 4 bases from J, with 6 bases in between. From germline, CDR1 is MNHNS and CDR2 SASEGT. The CDR3 has 12 amino acids. The CDR3 spells CASSMENQPQHF. CDR3 sequence (DNA): TGTGCCAGCAGTATGGAGAATCAGCCCCAGCATTTT.

This clonotype was counted ten times or more. The chain recombines TRBV6-2 or TRBV6-3 with TRBJ1-5; D call uncertain. Trimming stripped 0 bases from V and 3 bases from J, with 15 bases between. Germline CDR1 is MNHEY and CDR2 is SVGEGT. The CDR3 sequence is 17 residues long. Here the CDR3 reads CASSYSKGMGYNQPQHF. CDR3 sequence (DNA): TGTGCCAGCAGTTACTCGAAAGGGATGGGGTACAATCAGCCCCAGCATTTT.

This clonotype was counted a few times. The chain has TRBV30 and TRBJ2-2; possibly TRBD1 for D (8 bases). Per the germline V gene, CDR1 is GTSNPN and CDR2 is SVGIG (reference sequence). This CDR3 contains 16 residues. The germline V and J ends were trimmed by 0 bases and 5 bases, with 16 bases remaining between them. CDR3 bases: TGTGCCTGGAGTGTCCCTACAGGGGGGGGGACCGGGGAGCTGTTTTTT. Its protein is CAWSVPTGGGTGELFF.

The chain employs TRBV28 and TRBJ2-5; D not certain. The V and J ends lost 6 bases and 6 bases respectively, with 17 bases between them. CDR1 is MDHEN, CDR2 SYDVKM, per germline. The CDR3 is 14 amino acids. CDR3: CASSHQGIVKTQYF. DNA for the CDR3: TGTGCCAGCAGCCACCAAGGGATAGTTAAGACCCAGTACTTC.

This clonotype was counted ten times or more. J is TRBJ1-1 and V is TRBV4-1; D uncertain. The V and J ends lost 1 base and 0 bases respectively, with 6 bases between them. CDR3 length equals 14 residues. Germline V lookup: CDR1 MGHRA, CDR2 YSYEKL. This CDR3 reads CASSQGPLNTEAFF. The CDR3 DNA reads as TGCGCCAGCAGCCAAGGCCCCTTGAACACTGAAGCTTTCTTT.

The sample holds many counts of this clonotype. This chain uses TRBV11-1 with TRBJ2-7; D is tentatively TRBD1 or TRBD2 (6 bases each). Trimming cost V 8 bases and J 5 bases, with 19 bases left between them. Germline values: CDR1 SGHAT, CDR2 FQDESV (reference sequence). CDR3 size: 14 residues. This CDR3 is CASGPAGTKDEQYF. The CDR3 DNA reads as TGTGCCAGCGGGCCCGCGGGGACAAAGGACGAGCAGTACTTC.

The chain uses TRBV20-1 and TRBJ1-1; unclear D gene. The length of the CDR3 is 12 residues. V was clipped by 3 bases and J by 5 bases, with 10 bases between them. The germline V gene encodes CDR1 DFQATT and CDR2 SNEGSKA (reference sequence). CDR3 nucleotides: TGCAGTGCTAGTAAGGGAAGTACTGAAGCTTTCTTT. Its protein product is CSASKGSTEAFF.

The sample holds many counts of this clonotype. The chain combines TRBV5-1 with TRBJ2-7; TRBD1 might be the D (5 bases). CDR3 length equals 15 residues. Trimming took 3 bases from V and 3 from J, leaving 16 bases between them. The V gene's germline CDR1 is SGHRS and CDR2 YFSETQ. CDR3 in DNA: TGCGCCAGCAGCTCCGAGACAGCATCCCGCTACGAGCAGTACTTC. It translates to CASSSETASRYEQYF.

There are many counts of this clonotype. The V call is TRBV12-3 or TRBV12-4, the J call TRBJ1-5, with a tentative D call TRBD1 (5 bases). V was clipped by 6 bases and J by 3 bases, with 12 bases between them. The CDR3 length is 14 residues. The CDR3 spells CASSHDSSNQPQHF. The CDR3 nucleotides read TGTGCCAGCAGCCACGACAGCTCCAATCAGCCCCAGCATTTT.